This T cell receptor (beta chain) was sequenced in a study of T cell responses to AZD1222 COVID-19 vaccine (dated by TCRdb to the early 2020s). Notes on the research overall: TCR sequencing covered 233 trial participants: 207 given two doses of AZD1222 and approximately 26 given two doses of MenACWY control vaccine. Trial participants were enrolled into age subgroups of 18-55, 56-69 and 70-plus years, which contained approximately 150, 28 and 58 TCR-sequenced participants, respectively. What the research found in general, with its limitations: The vaccine-associated CD4 TCRs covered the entire spike protein, and the dominant responses fell in regions 160-218 and 743-854. Because no samples from the day 14 peak response were available, repertoires could be characterized only after the peak T cell response. Conclusions about previously exposed vaccinees are limited, since just six AZD1222 recipients were seropositive for SARS-CoV-2 at baseline. Spike-specific TCR breadth and depth rose significantly after two AZD1222 doses compared with day 0 and with MenACWY recipients. In the small 56-69-year group, the increase in depth fell short of significance, most likely because of low power. Most participants were white British and females outnumbered males, and the authors suggested that clonal diversity may have been underestimated. Epitopes outside the regions mutated in the B.1.351 and B.1.1.7 variants were reportedly recognized by nearly half of the unique spike-specific TCRs.

As to this clone: This clone's antigen is unknown. Base-call qualities are not available, and no considerably larger clone is one nucleotide away.

The CDR3 starts with the cysteine, ends with the phenylalanine, and has 16 residues. Of the read, only the CDR3 DNA is kept; its 48 bases are in frame from base 1. Trimming removed 1 base from V and 9 bases from J; the gene matches leave 5 bases unexplained. Looking up the germline V gene yields CDR1 MGHRA and CDR2 YSYEKL. The CDR3 regions of human TCRbeta chains were subjected to immunosequencing. The original methods were these. TCRs in the repertoires were matched against a reference library of SARS-CoV-2-specific TCRs that had been generated with the MIRA antigen-specificity platform. Breadth was defined as the fraction of unique TCRs that were SARS-CoV-2-associated, and depth was defined as the fraction of total T cells that were SARS-CoV-2-associated. Using the MIRA data, each spike-specific TCR was assigned both to the spike region to which the TCR was reactive and to a CD4 or CD8 class. Log10-transformed breadth and depth values were compared by one-way ANOVA with Sidak's multiple comparisons tests. The table was pulled from immuneACCESS by TCRdb, which kept in-frame rearrangements only. Such tables lose some clones; where checked, under half of the loss comes from unresolved V genes, and the rest has no known cause. V and J calls and clone size come straight from that table; D and trimming were deduced from the DNA. The sample table lists some 130,000 clones, about nine tenths of them with a count of one. The top ten constitute 2.5% to 3% of the sample.

This sample's time point label indicates: about 28 days (+/-7) after the second vaccine dose. AZD1222 recipients given second doses at about 4 weeks or at about 12 weeks were pooled, since spike-specific TCR depth and breadth were not found to differ between the two schedules. Vaccinee samples were obtained from the UK trials COV001 and COV002, which included a single-blind randomized controlled phase 2/3 trial of AZD1222 (ChAdOx1 nCoV-19) in healthy adults. For TCRbeta chain sequencing, PBMC samples were collected from trial participants at day 0 and at day 28 after the second dose. The material was peripheral blood, obtained 28 days after the second AZD1222 dose. The chain employs TRBV4-1 and TRBJ2-3, with 15 middle bases fitting TRBD2. This TCR was recovered from an adult who received the AZD1222 COVID-19 vaccine. The DNA reads as follows: TGCGCCAGCAGCCAAGGGGGACTAGCGGGGGGAGGAACGCAGTATTTT. Its protein is CASSQGGLAGGGTQYF.